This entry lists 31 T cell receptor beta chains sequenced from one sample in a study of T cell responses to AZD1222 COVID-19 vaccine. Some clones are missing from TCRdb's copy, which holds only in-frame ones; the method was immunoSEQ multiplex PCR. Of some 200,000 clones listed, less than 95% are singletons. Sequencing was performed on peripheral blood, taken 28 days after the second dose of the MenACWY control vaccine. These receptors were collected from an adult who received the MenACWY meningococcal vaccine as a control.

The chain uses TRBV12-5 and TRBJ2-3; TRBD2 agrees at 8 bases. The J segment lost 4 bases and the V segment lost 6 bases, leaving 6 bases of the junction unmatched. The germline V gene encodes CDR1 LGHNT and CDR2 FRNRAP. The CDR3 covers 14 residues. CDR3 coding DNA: TGTGCTAGTGGCCCGGGAGGGTCCGCAGATACGCAGTATTTT. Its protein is CASGPGGSADTQYF.

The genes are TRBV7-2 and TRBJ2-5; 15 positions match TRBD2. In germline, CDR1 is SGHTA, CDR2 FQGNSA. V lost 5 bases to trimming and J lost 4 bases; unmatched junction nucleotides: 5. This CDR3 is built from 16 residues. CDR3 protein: CASSPPGLAGGETQYF. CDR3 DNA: TGTGCCAGCAGCCCCCCGGGACTAGCGGGGGGAGAGACCCAGTACTTC.

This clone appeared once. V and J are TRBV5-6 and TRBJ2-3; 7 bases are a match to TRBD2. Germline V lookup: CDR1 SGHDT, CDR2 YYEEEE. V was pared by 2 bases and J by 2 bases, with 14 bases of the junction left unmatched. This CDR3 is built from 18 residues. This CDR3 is CASSFPPSSGIHTDTQYF. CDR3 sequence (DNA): TGTGCCAGCAGCTTTCCCCCTTCTAGCGGAATACACACAGATACGCAGTATTTT. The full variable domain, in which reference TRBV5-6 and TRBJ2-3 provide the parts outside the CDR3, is DAGVTQSPTHLIKTRGQQVTLRCSPKSGHDTVSWYQQALGQGPQFIFQYYEEEERQRGNFPDRFSGHQFPNYSSELNVNALLLGDSALYLCASSFPPSSGIHTDTQYFGPGTRLTVL.

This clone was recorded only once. CDR3 DNA sequence: TGTGCCAGCAGCTCACAGGTTTCGGGGGAGACCCAGTACTTC. This encodes CASSSQVSGETQYF. The chain couples TRBV5-4 to TRBJ2-5; D possibly matches TRBD1 or TRBD2 (5 bases each). CDR1 is SGHNT, CDR2 YYREEE, per germline (reference sequence). This CDR3 comprises 14 residues. V was shortened by 3 bases and J by 5 bases, with 14 bases between the two germline ends.

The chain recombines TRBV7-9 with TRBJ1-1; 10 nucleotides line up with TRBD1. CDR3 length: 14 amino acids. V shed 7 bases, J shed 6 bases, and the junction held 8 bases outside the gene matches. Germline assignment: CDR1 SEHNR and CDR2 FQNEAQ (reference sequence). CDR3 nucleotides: TGTGCCAGCAACACAGGACAGGGGGGCCCTGAAGCTTTCTTT. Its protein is CASNTGQGGPEAFF.

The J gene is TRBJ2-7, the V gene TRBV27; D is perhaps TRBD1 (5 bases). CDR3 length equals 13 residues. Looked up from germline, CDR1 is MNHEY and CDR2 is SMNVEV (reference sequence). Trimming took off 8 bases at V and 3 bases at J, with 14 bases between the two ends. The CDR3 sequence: CASSPGRVYEQYF. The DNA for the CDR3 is TGTGCCAGCTCACCTGGCAGGGTCTACGAGCAGTACTTC.

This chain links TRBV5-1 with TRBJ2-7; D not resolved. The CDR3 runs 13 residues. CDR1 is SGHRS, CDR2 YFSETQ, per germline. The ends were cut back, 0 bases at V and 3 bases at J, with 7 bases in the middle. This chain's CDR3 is CASSLAPSYEQYF. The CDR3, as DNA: TGCGCCAGCAGCTTGGCCCCAAGCTACGAGCAGTACTTC. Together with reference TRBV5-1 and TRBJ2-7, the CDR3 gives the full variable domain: KAGVTQTPRYLIKTRGQQVTLSCSPISGHRSVSWYQQTPGQGLQFLFEYFSETQRNKGNFPGRFSGRQFSNSRSEMNVSTLELGDSALYLCASSLAPSYEQYFGPGTRLTVT.

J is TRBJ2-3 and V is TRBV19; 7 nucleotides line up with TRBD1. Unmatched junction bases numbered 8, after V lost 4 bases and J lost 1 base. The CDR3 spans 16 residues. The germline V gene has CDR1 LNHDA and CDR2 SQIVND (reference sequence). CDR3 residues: CASSTGQDWGTDTQYF. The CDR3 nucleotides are TGTGCCAGTAGTACAGGACAGGATTGGGGCACAGATACGCAGTATTTT.

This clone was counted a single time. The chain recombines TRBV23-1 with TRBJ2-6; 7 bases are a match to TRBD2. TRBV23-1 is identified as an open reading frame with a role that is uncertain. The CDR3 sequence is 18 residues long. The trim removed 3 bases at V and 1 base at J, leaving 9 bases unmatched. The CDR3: CASSQPGGLVSGANVLTF. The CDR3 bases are TGCGCCAGCAGTCAGCCGGGAGGACTAGTTTCTGGGGCCAACGTCCTGACTTTC.

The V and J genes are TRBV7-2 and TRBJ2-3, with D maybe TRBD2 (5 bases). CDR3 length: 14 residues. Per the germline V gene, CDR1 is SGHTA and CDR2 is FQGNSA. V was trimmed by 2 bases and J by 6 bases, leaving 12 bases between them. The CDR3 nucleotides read TGTGCCAGCAGCTTACGACTCCTAGCCGATACGCAGTATTTT. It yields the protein CASSLRLLADTQYF.

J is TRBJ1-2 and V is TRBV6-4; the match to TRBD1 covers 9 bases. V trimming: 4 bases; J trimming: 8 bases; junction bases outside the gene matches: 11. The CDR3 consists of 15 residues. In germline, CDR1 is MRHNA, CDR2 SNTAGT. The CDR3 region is CASSASMGQGEGYTF. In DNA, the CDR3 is TGTGCCAGCAGTGCATCTATGGGACAGGGAGAAGGCTACACCTTC.

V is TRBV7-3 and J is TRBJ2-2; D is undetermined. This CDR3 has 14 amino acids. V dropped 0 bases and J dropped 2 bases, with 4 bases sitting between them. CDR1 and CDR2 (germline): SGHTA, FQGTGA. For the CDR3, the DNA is TGTGCCAGCAGCTTAACGCCAAACACCGGGGAGCTGTTTTTT. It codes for CASSLTPNTGELFF.

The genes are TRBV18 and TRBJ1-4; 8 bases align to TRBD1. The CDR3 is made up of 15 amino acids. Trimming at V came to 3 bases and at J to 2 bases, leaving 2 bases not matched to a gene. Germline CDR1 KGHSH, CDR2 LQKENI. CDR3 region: CASSPQGATNEKLFF. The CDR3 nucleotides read TGTGCCAGCTCACCGCAGGGGGCGACTAATGAAAAACTGTTTTTT.

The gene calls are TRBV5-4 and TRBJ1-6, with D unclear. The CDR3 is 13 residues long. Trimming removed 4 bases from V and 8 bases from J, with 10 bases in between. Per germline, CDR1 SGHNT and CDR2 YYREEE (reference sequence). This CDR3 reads CASSPRWDSPLHF. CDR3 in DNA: TGTGCCAGCAGCCCTAGATGGGATTCACCCCTCCACTTT.

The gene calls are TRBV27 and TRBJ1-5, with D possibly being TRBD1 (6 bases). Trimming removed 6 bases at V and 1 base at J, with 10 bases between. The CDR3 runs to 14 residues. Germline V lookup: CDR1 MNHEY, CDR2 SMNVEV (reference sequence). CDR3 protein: CASRPRGSNQPQHF. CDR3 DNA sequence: TGTGCCAGCAGACCCAGGGGAAGCAATCAGCCCCAGCATTTT.

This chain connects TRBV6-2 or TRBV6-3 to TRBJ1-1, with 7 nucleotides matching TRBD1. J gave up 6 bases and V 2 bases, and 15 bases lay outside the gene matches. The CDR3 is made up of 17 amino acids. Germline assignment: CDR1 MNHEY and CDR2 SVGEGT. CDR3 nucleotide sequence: TGTGCCAGCAGTTACAGGGCAGGGGGTGACCCCTTCGCTGAAGCTTTCTTT. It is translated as CASSYRAGGDPFAEAFF.

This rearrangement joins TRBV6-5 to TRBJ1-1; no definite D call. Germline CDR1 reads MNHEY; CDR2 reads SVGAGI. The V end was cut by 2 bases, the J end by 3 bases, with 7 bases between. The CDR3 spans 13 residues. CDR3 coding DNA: TGTGCCAGCAGTTACGGTGGGGACACTGAAGCTTTCTTT. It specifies CASSYGGDTEAFF.

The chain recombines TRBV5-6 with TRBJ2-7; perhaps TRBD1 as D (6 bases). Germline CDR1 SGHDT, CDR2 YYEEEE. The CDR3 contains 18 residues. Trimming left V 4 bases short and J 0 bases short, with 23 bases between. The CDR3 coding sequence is TGTGCCAGCAGCGACACGGGGATTGGGGGCAGGCCCTCCTACGAGCAGTACTTC. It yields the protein CASSDTGIGGRPSYEQYF.

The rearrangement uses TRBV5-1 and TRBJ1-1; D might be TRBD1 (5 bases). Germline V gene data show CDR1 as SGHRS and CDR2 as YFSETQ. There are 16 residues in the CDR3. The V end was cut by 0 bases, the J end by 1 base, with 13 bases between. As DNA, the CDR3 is TGCGCCAGCAGCTTGGAGGCAGGGCCGAGGAACACTGAAGCTTTCTTT. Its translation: CASSLEAGPRNTEAFF.

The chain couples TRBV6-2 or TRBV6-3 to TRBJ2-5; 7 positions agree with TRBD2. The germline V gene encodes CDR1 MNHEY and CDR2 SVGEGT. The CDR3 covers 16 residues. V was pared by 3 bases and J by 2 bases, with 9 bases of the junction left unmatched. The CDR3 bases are TGTGCCAGCAGTTATTGGGCGGGGGTTAAACAAGAGACCCAGTACTTC. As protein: CASSYWAGVKQETQYF.

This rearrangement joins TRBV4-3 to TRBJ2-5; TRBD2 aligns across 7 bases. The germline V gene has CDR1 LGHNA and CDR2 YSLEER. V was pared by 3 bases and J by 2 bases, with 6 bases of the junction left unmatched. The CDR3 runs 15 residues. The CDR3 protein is CASSQLGGTQETQYF. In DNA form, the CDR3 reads TGCGCCAGCAGCCAGCTGGGGGGGACGCAAGAGACCCAGTACTTC.

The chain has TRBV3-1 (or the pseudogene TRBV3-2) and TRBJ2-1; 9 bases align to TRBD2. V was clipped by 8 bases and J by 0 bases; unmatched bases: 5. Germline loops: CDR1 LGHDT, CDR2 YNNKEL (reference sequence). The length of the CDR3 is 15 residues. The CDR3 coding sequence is TGTGCCAGCGGCGATAGCGGGAGCTCCTACAATGAGCAGTTCTTC. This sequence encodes CASGDSGSSYNEQFF.

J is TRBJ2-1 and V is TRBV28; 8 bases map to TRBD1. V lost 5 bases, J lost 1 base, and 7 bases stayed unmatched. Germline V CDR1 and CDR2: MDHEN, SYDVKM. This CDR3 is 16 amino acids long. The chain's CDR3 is CASSPPTGESYNEQFF. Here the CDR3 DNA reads TGTGCCAGCAGTCCCCCGACAGGGGAGTCCTACAATGAGCAGTTCTTC.

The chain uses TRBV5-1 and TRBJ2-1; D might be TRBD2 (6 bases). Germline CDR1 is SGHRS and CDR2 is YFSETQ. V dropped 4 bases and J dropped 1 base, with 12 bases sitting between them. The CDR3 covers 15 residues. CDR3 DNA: TGCGCCAGCAGCGTGAGCGGGCCTTCCTACAATGAGCAGTTCTTC. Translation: CASSVSGPSYNEQFF.

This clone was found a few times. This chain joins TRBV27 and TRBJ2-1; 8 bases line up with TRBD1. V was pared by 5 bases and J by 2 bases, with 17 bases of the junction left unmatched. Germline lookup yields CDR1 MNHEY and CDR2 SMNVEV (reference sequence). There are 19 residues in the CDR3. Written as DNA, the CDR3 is TGTGCCAGCAGTGACACCGGGACAGGCCCCAGTCGACCCTACAATGAGCAGTTCTTC. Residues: CASSDTGTGPSRPYNEQFF.

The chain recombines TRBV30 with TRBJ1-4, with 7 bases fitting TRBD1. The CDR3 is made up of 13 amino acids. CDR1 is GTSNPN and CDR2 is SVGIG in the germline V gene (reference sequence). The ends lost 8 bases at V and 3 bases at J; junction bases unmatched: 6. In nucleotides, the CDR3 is TGTGCCCTCCAGACAGGGTCTAATGAAAAACTGTTTTTT. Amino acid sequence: CALQTGSNEKLFF.

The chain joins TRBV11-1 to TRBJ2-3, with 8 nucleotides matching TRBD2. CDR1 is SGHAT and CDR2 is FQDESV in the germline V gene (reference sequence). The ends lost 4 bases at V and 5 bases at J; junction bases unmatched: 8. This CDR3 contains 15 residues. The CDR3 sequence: CASSSPGLVLDTQYF. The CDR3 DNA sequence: TGTGCCAGCAGCTCACCGGGACTAGTCTTAGATACGCAGTATTTT.

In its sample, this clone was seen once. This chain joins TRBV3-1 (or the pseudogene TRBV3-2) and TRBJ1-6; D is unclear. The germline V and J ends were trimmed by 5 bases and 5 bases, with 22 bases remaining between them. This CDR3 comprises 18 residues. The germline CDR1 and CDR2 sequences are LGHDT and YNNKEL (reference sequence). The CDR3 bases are TGTGCCAGCAGCTACGGGCATCCCATTTCATACCATAATTCACCCCTCCACTTT. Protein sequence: CASSYGHPISYHNSPLHF.

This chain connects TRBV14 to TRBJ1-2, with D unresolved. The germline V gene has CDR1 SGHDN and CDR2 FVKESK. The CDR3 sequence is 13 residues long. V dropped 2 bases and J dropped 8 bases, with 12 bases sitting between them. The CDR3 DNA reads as TGTGCCAGCAGCCAAATTCCCGAGACCGGCTACACCTTC. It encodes CASSQIPETGYTF.

The CDR3 DNA reads TGTGCCAGCAGCTCGGGCCAGCCTAATGAAAAACTGTTTTTT. It is translated as CASSSGQPNEKLFF. The chain carries TRBV9 and TRBJ1-4; no definite D call. The ends were cut back, 4 bases at V and 3 bases at J, with 10 bases in the middle. CDR1 is SGDLS and CDR2 is YYNGEE in the germline V gene. The CDR3 spans 14 residues.

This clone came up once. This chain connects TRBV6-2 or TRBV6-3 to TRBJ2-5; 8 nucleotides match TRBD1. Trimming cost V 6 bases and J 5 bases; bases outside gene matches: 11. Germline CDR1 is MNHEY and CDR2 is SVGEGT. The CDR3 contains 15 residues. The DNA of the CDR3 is TGTGCCAGCAGCATACCCAGGGGGCTCAGGGAGACCCAGTACTTC. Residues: CASSIPRGLRETQYF.